The 20 T cell receptor beta chains below come from one sample, sequenced in a study of T cell repertoires in cytomegalovirus infection. Each CDR3 protein gets one entry after TCRdb re-called the reads with MiXCR. The table includes 75,000 to 100,000 distinct CDR3 sequences, approximately 43% detected once. What these receptors recognize is not known. Sequences were derived from CD8+ T cells from cultured PBMCs, sampled from culture after CMV antigen stimulation. Receptors were obtained from a human donor in good health (CMV status not recorded). Some clones in this sample may be carry-over from other donors' samples.

This clonotype was recorded a few times. The chain carries TRBV11-3 and TRBJ1-1; 7 bases fit TRBD1. J lost 5 bases, V lost 8 bases, and 5 bases had no gene match. This CDR3 region has 12 residues. Germline V gene data show CDR1 as SGHNT and CDR2 as YENEEA. The CDR3 DNA reads as TGTGCCAGCTCCCGGGGACAGACTGAAGCTTTCTTT. Translation: CASSRGQTEAFF.

This chain uses TRBV7-2 with TRBJ2-3; no clear D gene. The CDR3 has 12 residues. V was clipped by 5 bases and J by 3 bases, with 6 bases between them. Germline CDR1 is SGHTA and CDR2 is FQGNSA. The CDR3 region has the DNA TGTGCCAGCAGCCTACAGACAGATACGCAGTATTTT. Encoded protein: CASSLQTDTQYF.

V gene TRBV24-1 combines with J gene TRBJ2-1; 8 bases align to TRBD1. The trim removed 5 bases at V and 2 bases at J, leaving 7 bases unmatched. The germline V gene has CDR1 KGHDR and CDR2 SFDVKD. The CDR3 spans 16 residues. The CDR3 region has the DNA TGTGCCACCAGTGCCCCGGACAGGGTCCCCTACAATGAGCAGTTCTTC. Translating gives CATSAPDRVPYNEQFF.

The chain recombines TRBV10-3 with TRBJ1-1; D possibly corresponds to TRBD1 (6 bases). CDR3 length: 13 residues. The germline V gene has CDR1 ENHRY and CDR2 SYGVKD. Trimming pared 0 bases from V and 7 bases from J, leaving 9 bases between. As DNA, the CDR3 is TGTGCCATCAGTGAGTCAACAGGGAGTGAAGCTTTCTTT. Protein product: CAISESTGSEAFF.

The chain carries TRBV12-5 and TRBJ1-4; possible D gene TRBD1, 5 bases. Per germline, CDR1 LGHNT and CDR2 FRNRAP. This CDR3 is 16 amino acids long. Trimming took 2 bases from V and 6 from J, leaving 16 bases between them. The CDR3 DNA reads TGTGCTAGTGGTTTGACCCCTCAGGGAGGGGATGAAAAACTGTTTTTT. Encoded protein: CASGLTPQGGDEKLFF.

The CDR3 here is CATSRAEGTSGSPGELFF. The DNA of the CDR3 is TGTGCCACCAGCAGAGCAGAGGGGACTAGCGGGAGTCCCGGGGAGCTGTTTTTT. The chain combines TRBV15 with TRBJ2-2; 14 nucleotides agree with TRBD2. CDR1 and CDR2 (germline): LNHNV, YYDKDF (reference sequence). V was pared by 1 base and J by 6 bases, with 7 bases of the junction left unmatched. This CDR3 is built from 18 residues.

Written as DNA, the CDR3 is TGTGCCAGCAGCCAAAAGGATAATGAGCAGTTCTTC. It is translated as CASSQKDNEQFF. The chain recombines TRBV7-3 with TRBJ2-1; D is uncertain. The CDR3 runs to 12 residues. The ends were cut back, 5 bases at V and 7 bases at J, with 9 bases in the middle. The V gene's germline CDR1 is SGHTA and CDR2 FQGTGA.

This clonotype appeared once. The chain uses TRBV7-9 and TRBJ2-3, with D uncertain. Trimming left V 4 bases short and J 4 bases short, with 9 bases between. The CDR3 covers 13 residues. The germline gives CDR1 SEHNR, CDR2 FQNEAQ (reference sequence). CDR3 sequence: CASSYPGADTQYF. CDR3 DNA: TGTGCCAGCAGCTACCCTGGGGCAGATACGCAGTATTTT.

The CDR3 here is CASSNAGTGYYEQYF. DNA for the CDR3: TGTGCCAGCAGCAATGCGGGGACAGGTTACTACGAGCAGTACTTC. The rearrangement links TRBV5-6 to TRBJ2-7; 8 bases are a match to TRBD1. The CDR3 totals 15 residues. The V gene end was trimmed by 4 bases and the J gene end by 3 bases; junction bases not matched to a gene: 9. Germline lookup yields CDR1 SGHDT and CDR2 YYEEEE.

This chain links TRBV11-2 with TRBJ2-2, with D unclear. Trimming shortened V by 7 bases and J by 0 bases, and 15 bases separated the two germline ends. This CDR3 region has 16 residues. The germline V gene encodes CDR1 SGHAT and CDR2 FQNNGV. For the CDR3, the DNA is TGTGCCAGCACCCCCTGGGGAACTACGAACACCGGGGAGCTGTTTTTT. As protein: CASTPWGTTNTGELFF.

This chain links TRBV27 with TRBJ2-7; no firm D call. This CDR3 has 16 amino acids. Germline CDR1 reads MNHEY; CDR2 reads SMNVEV (reference sequence). V was clipped by 0 bases and J by 0 bases, with 12 bases between them. The DNA for the CDR3 is TGTGCCAGCAGTTTATCGGGCGGAGAGCGCTCCTACGAGCAGTACTTC. This codes for CASSLSGGERSYEQYF.

There are a few counts of this clonotype. This chain links TRBV12-3 or TRBV12-4 with TRBJ1-5; 12 bases map to TRBD1. The V segment lost 5 bases and the J segment 6 bases; nucleotides outside the gene matches: 8. The CDR3 length is 16 residues. CDR3 sequence reads: CASSPGDRGHGQPQHF. The CDR3 bases are TGTGCCAGCAGTCCGGGGGACAGGGGGCATGGTCAGCCCCAGCATTTT.

This clonotype was seen repeatedly, ten times or more. This sequence joins TRBV7-8 and TRBJ2-1; TRBD2 agrees at 11 bases. This CDR3 is built from 15 residues. V was pared by 7 bases and J by 7 bases, with 9 bases of the junction left unmatched. Germline-derived CDR1 and CDR2 are SGHVS and FQNEAQ. The CDR3 DNA sequence: TGTGCCAGCACCGTCAGACTAGCGGGAAAGAATGAGCAGTTCTTC. It yields the protein CASTVRLAGKNEQFF. The whole variable domain, remainder taken from reference TRBV7-8 and TRBJ2-1, is GAGVSQSPRYKVAKRGQDVALRCDPISGHVSLFWYQQALGQGPEFLTYFQNEAQLDKSGLPSDRFFAERPEGSVSTLKIQRTQQEDSAVYLCASTVRLAGKNEQFFGPGTRLTVL.

There are a few counts of this clonotype. The CDR3 DNA reads as TGTGCCAGCAGTTATCGCGGGGCAGGGGGCTCAGATACGCAGTATTTT. This translates into CASSYRGAGGSDTQYF. The rearrangement uses TRBV27 and TRBJ2-3; 8 bases align to TRBD1. The germline gives CDR1 MNHEY, CDR2 SMNVEV (reference sequence). CDR3 length: 16 residues. V shed 4 bases, J shed 4 bases, and the junction held 10 bases outside the gene matches.

The chain couples TRBV7-6 to TRBJ1-3, with D possibly TRBD1 on 6 matching bases. There are 15 residues in the CDR3. In germline, CDR1 is SGHVS, CDR2 FNYEAQ. Trimming removed 5 bases at V and 2 bases at J, with 13 bases between. The CDR3 loop reads CASSVQGGTGNTIYF. CDR3 DNA: TGTGCCAGCAGCGTACAGGGAGGGACTGGAAACACCATATATTTT.

The gene calls are TRBV2 and TRBJ2-5; D gene ambiguous. Germline-derived CDR1 and CDR2 are SNHLY and FYNNEI. The ends were cut back, 4 bases at V and 5 bases at J, with 17 bases in the middle. CDR3 size: 15 residues. CDR3 protein: CASSASDLSGETQYF. The CDR3 region has the DNA TGTGCCAGCAGTGCCTCCGACTTGAGTGGGGAGACCCAGTACTTC.

This clonotype was counted between two and nine times. The chain couples TRBV7-6 to TRBJ1-1; no clear D gene. Looked up from germline, CDR1 is SGHVS and CDR2 is FNYEAQ. The CDR3 extends over 13 amino acids. Trimming shortened V by 2 bases and J by 4 bases, and 8 bases separated the two germline ends. This CDR3 is CASSLRDGTEAFF. DNA of the CDR3: TGTGCCAGCAGCTTAAGGGATGGCACTGAAGCTTTCTTT.

This clonotype was observed a single time. In DNA, the CDR3 is TGTGCCAGCAGCTTATCCCTAGCGGGGCCCACAACCTACGAGCAGTACTTC. Protein: CASSLSLAGPTTYEQYF. V and J are TRBV7-9 and TRBJ2-7; TRBD2 aligns across 9 bases. The CDR3 runs 17 residues. Trimming cost V 2 bases and J 2 bases; bases outside gene matches: 10. Germline CDR1 and CDR2: SEHNR and FQNEAQ (reference sequence).

Written as DNA, the CDR3 is TGTGCCAGCAGTCAACCCTCCGGGACTAGCGGCACAGATACGCAGTATTTT. This sequence encodes CASSQPSGTSGTDTQYF. The chain carries TRBV12-3 or TRBV12-4 and TRBJ2-3, with 10 bases lining up with TRBD2. The CDR3 runs 17 residues. Trimming removed 5 bases from V and 1 base from J; junction bases left unmatched: 9.

The J gene is TRBJ1-5, the V gene TRBV20-1; the match to TRBD1 covers 9 bases. The CDR3 contains 13 residues. Trimming removed 6 bases from V and 6 bases from J; junction bases left unmatched: 6. Germline V CDR1 and CDR2: DFQATT, SNEGSKA (reference sequence). CDR3 coding DNA: TGCAGTGCAGAGGGACAGGGTGTTCAGCCCCAGCATTTT. Its protein product is CSAEGQGVQPQHF.